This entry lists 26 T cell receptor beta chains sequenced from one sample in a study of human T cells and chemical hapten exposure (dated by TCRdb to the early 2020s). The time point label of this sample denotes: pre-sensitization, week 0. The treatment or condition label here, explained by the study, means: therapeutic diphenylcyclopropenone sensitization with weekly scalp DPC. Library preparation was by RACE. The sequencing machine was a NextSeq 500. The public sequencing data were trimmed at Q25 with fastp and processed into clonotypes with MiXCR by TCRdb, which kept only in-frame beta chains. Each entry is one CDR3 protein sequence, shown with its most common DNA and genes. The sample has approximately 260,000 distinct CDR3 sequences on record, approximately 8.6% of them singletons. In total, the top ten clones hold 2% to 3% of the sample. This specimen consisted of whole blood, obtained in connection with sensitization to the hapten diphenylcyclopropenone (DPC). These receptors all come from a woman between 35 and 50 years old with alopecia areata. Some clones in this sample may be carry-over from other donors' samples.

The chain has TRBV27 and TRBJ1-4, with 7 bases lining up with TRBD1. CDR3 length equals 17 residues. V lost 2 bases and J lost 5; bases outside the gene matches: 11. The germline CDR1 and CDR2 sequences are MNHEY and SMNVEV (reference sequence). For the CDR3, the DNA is TGTGCCAGCAGTTTAGAGGGAAAGGGGGCGCTCAATGAAAAACTGTTTTTT. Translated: CASSLEGKGALNEKLFF.

The CDR3 DNA is TGCGCCAGCAGCGCAACACCGGGACAGGGGGCAGGAGGGACTGAAGCTTTCTTT. This codes for CASSATPGQGAGGTEAFF. The chain joins TRBV5-1 to TRBJ1-1; 12 bases are shared with TRBD1. V dropped 4 bases and J dropped 5; count of bases not matched to a gene: 15. Germline assignment: CDR1 SGHRS and CDR2 YFSETQ. The CDR3 has 18 residues.

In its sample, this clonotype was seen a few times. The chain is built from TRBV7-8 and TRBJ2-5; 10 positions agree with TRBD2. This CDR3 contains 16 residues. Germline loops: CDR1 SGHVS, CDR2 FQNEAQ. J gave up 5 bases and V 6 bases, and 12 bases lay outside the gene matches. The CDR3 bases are TGTGCCAGCAGTCCTAACCGGGGACTAGCGACGGAGACCCAGTACTTC. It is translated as CASSPNRGLATETQYF.

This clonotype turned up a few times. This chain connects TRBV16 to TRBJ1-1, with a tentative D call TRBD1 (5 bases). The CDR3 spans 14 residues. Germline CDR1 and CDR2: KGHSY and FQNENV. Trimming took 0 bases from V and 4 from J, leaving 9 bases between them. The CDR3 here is CASSQSRGATEAFF. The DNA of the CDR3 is TGTGCCAGCAGCCAATCGAGGGGTGCCACTGAAGCTTTCTTT.

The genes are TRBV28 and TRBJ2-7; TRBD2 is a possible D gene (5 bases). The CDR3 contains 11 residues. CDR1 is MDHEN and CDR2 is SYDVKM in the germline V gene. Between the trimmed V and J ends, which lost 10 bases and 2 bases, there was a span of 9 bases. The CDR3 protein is CATDGAYEQYF. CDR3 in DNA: TGTGCCACCGACGGGGCCTACGAGCAGTACTTC.

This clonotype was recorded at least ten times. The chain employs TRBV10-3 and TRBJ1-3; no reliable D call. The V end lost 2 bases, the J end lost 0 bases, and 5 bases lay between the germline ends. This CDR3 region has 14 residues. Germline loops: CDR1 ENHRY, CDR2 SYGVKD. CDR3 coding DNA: TGTGCCATCAGTGAGACAGACTCTGGAAACACCATATATTTT. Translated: CAISETDSGNTIYF.

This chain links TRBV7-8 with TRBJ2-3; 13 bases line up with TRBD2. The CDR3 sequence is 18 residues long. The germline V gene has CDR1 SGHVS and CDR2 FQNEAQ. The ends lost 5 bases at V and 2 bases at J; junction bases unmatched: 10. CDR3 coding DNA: TGTGCCAGCAGCCCCCACGGACTAGCGGGAGTCCTCACAGATACGCAGTATTTT. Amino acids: CASSPHGLAGVLTDTQYF.

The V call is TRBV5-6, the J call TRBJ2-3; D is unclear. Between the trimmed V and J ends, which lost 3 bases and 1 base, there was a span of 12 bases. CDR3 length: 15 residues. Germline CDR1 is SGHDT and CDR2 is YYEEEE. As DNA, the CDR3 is TGTGCCAGCAGCTCCCGACCCCTTCGCACAGATACGCAGTATTTT. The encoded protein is CASSSRPLRTDTQYF.

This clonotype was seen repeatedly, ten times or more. CDR3 coding DNA: TGTGCCAGCAGTTTATACAAACAGGCCTACGAGCAGTACTTC. The encoded protein is CASSLYKQAYEQYF. The chain couples TRBV27 to TRBJ2-7; D might be TRBD1 (5 bases). The V gene's germline CDR1 is MNHEY and CDR2 SMNVEV (reference sequence). V was cut by 1 base and J by 2 bases, with 9 bases left in between. This CDR3 is built from 14 residues.

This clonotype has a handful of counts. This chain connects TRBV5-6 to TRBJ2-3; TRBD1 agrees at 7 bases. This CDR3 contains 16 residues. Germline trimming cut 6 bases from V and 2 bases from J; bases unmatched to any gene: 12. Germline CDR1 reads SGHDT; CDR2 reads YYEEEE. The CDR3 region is CASNPTGESFTDTQYF. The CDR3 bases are TGTGCCAGCAACCCAACAGGGGAATCCTTCACAGATACGCAGTATTTT. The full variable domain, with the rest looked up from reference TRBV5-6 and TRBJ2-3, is DAGVTQSPTHLIKTRGQQVTLRCSPKSGHDTVSWYQQALGQGPQFIFQYYEEEERQRGNFPDRFSGHQFPNYSSELNVNALLLGDSALYLCASNPTGESFTDTQYFGPGTRLTVL.

CDR3 loop: CSARLAGWVNEQFF. DNA for the CDR3: TGCAGTGCTAGACTAGCGGGGTGGGTCAATGAGCAGTTCTTC. The chain joins TRBV20-1 to TRBJ2-1; the match to TRBD2 covers 9 bases. Trimming cost V 2 bases and J 6 bases; bases outside gene matches: 5. This CDR3 is 14 amino acids long. Germline values: CDR1 DFQATT, CDR2 SNEGSKA (reference sequence).

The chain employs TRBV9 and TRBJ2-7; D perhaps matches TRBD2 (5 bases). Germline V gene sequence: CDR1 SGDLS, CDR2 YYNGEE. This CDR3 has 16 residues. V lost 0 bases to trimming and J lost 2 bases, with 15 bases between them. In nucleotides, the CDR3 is TGTGCCAGCAGCGTAGGGGGAGCGGTCAGCCCCTACGAGCAGTACTTC. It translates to CASSVGGAVSPYEQYF.

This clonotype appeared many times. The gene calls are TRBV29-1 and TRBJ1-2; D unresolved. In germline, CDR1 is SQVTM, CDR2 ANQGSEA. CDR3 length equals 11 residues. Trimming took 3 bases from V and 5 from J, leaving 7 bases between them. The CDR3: CSVEEGYGYTF. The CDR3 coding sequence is TGCAGCGTTGAGGAGGGTTATGGCTACACCTTC.

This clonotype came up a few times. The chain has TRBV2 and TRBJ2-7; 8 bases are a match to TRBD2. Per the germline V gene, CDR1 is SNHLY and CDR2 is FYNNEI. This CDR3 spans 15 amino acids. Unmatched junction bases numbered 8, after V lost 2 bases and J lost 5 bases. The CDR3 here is CASSERSGSPDEQYF. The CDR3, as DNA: TGTGCCAGCAGTGAAAGGAGCGGGAGTCCCGACGAGCAGTACTTC.

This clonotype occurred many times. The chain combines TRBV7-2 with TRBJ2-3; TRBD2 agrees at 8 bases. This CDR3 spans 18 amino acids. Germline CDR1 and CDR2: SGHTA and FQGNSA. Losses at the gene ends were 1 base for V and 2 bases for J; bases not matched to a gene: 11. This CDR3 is CASSLEGTRTVSTDTQYF. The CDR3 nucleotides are TGTGCCAGCAGCTTAGAGGGGACTAGGACGGTCTCCACAGATACGCAGTATTTT.

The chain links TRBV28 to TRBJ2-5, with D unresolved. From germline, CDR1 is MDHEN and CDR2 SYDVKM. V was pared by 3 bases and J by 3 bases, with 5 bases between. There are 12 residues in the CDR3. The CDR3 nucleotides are TGTGCCAGCAGTTTGCAAAAAGAGACCCAGTACTTC. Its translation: CASSLQKETQYF.

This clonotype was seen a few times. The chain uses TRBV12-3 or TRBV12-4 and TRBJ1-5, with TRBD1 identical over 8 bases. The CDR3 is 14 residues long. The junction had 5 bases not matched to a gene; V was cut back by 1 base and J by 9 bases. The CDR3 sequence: CASSLGTGLRPQHF. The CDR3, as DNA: TGTGCCAGCAGTTTAGGGACAGGGTTAAGGCCCCAGCATTTT.

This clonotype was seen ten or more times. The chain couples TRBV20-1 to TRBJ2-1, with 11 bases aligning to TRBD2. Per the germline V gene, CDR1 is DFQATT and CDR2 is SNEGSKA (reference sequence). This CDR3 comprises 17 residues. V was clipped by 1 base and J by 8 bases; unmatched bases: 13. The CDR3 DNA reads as TGCAGTGCTAGAGCCGGACTAGCGGGCGGAATGGGGGATGAGCAGTTCTTC. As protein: CSARAGLAGGMGDEQFF.

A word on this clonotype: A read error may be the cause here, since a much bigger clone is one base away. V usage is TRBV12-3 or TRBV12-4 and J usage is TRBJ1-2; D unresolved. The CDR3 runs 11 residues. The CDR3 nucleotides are TGTGCCAGCAGGAGTTCCTATGGCTACTCCTTC. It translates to CASRSSYGYSF.

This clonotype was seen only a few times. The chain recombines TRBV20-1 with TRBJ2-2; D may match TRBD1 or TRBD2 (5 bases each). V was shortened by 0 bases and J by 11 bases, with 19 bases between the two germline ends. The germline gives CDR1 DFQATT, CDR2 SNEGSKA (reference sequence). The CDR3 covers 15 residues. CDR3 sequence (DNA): TGCAGTGCTAGAGATTGGGGGACGATCGGAAACGAGCTGTTTTTT. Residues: CSARDWGTIGNELFF.

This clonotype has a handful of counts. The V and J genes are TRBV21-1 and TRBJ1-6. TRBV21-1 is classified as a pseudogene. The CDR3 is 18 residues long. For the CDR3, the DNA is TGTGCCAGCAGCAAAAGAACCCTAAAGGCAGTTGATAATTCACCCCTCCACTTT. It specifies CASSKRTLKAVDNSPLHF.

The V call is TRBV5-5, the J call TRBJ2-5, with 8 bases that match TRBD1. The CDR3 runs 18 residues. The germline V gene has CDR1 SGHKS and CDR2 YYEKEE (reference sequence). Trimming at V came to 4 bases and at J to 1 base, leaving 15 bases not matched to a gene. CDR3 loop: CASSAGFRQGPFQETQYF. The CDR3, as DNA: TGTGCCAGCAGCGCCGGATTTAGACAGGGGCCTTTCCAAGAGACCCAGTACTTC.

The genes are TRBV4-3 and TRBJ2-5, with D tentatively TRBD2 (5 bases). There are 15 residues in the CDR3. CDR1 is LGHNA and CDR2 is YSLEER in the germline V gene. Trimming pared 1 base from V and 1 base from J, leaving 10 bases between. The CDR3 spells CASSQGGGGQETQYF. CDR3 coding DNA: TGCGCCAGCAGCCAAGGGGGTGGAGGCCAAGAGACCCAGTACTTC.

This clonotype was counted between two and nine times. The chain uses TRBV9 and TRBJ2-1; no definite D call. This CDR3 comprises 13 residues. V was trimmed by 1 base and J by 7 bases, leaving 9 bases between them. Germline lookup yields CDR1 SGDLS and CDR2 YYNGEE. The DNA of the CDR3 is TGTGCCAGCAGCGTATCTTCCCTTAATGAGCAGTTCTTC. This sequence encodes CASSVSSLNEQFF.

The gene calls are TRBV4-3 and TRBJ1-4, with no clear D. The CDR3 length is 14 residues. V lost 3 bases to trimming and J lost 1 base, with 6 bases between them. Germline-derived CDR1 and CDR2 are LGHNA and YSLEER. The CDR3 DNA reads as TGCGCCAGCAGCCAGGGAATAACTAATGAAAAACTGTTTTTT. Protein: CASSQGITNEKLFF.

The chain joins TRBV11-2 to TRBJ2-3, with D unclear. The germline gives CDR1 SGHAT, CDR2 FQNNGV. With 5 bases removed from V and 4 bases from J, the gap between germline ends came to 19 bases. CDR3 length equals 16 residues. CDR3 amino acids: CASSPSFWRRPDTQYF. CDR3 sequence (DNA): TGTGCCAGCAGCCCTAGTTTTTGGCGGAGACCAGATACGCAGTATTTT.